This TCR beta chain was sequenced during a study of cytomegalovirus exposure and HLA in healthy donors. Study observations and caveats: In the analysis, some V segments, TRBV6-2 and TRBV6-3 included, were excluded as indistinguishable. Earlier analysis looked at TCR beta V segments, and most were productive about 87% or about 30% of the time. Listed as cytomegalovirus-associated were 150 or so TCR beta chains.

The CDR3 extends over 14 amino acids. The V end was cut by 4 bases, the J end by 6 bases, with 16 bases between. Germline V CDR1 and CDR2: WSHSY, SAAADI. 13 Jbeta primers and 60 Vbeta primers were used for the PCR. Sequencing used immunoSEQ multiplex PCR; TCRdb keeps in-frame clones, though not all of them. The table has over 100,000 clones, approximately 78% seen once; the top ten hold roughly 3.3%. As for this clone: Its antigen is undetermined.

This TCR came from a woman in her 30s in good health and CMV-seropositive. Sequencing was performed on PBMCs. V and J are TRBV10-2 and TRBJ2-7, with TRBD1 as a possible D gene (6 bases). The CDR3 coding sequence is TGCGCCAGCAGTGCAGGGGATGGACGGGGCGAGCAGTACTTC. Encoded protein: CASSAGDGRGEQYF.